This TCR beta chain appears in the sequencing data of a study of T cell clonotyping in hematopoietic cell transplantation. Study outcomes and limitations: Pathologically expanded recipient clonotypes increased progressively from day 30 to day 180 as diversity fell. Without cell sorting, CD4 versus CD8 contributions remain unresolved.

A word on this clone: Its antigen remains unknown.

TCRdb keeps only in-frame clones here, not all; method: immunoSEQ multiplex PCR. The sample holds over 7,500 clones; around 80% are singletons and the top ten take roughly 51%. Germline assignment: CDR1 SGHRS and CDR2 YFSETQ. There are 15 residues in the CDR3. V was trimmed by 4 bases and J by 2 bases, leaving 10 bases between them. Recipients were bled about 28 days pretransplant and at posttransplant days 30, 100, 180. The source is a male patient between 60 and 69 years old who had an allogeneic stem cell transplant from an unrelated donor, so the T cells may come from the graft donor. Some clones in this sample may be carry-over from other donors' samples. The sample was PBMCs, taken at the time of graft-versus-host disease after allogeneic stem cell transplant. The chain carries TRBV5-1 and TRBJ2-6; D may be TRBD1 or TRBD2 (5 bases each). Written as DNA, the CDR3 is TGCGCCAGCAGCGACGGGACCCCTGGGGCCAACGTCCTGACTTTC. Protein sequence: CASSDGTPGANVLTF.